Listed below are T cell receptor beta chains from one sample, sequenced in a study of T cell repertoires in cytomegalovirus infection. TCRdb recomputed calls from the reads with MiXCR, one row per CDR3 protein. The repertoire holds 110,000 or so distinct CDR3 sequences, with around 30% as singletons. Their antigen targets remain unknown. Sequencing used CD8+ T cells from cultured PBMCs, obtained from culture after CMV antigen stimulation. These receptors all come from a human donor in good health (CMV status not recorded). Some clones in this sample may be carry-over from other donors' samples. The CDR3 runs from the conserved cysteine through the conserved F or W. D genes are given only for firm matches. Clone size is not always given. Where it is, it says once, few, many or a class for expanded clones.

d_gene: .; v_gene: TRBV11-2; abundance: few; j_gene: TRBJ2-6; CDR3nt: TGTGCCAGCAGCTTAGTTTTGGGGGCCTATGGGGCCAACGTCCTGACTTTC; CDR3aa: CASSLVLGAYGANVLTF
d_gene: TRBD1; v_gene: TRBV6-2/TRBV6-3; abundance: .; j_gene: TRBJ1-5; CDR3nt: TGTGCCAGCAAGACAGGGGGGCAGCCCCAGCATTTT; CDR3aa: CASKTGGQPQHF
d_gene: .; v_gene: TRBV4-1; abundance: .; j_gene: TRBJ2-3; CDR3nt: TGCGCCAGCAGCCAAGAGTCCCTAGCACCTAACACAGATACGCAGTATTTT; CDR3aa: CASSQESLAPNTDTQYF
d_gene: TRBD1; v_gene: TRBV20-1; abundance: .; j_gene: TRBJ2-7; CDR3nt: TGCAGTGCTAGACCTCCGCGACAGGGCCGTCAGCAGTACTTC; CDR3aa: CSARPPRQGRQQYF
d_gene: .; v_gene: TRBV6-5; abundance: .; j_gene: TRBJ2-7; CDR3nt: TGTGCCAGCACCCCTACCGGGTCCAGCTCCTACGAGCAGTACTTC; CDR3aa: CASTPTGSSSYEQYF
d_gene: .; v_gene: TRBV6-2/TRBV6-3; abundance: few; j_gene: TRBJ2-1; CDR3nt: TGTGCCAGCAGTTACGAGGCCCCCTTAATCTACAATGAGCAGTTCTTC; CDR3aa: CASSYEAPLIYNEQFF
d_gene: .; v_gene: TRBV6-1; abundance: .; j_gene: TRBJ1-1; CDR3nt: TGTGCCAGCCTCTGGGGGGTATATTCGAACACTGAAGCTTTCTTT; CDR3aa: CASLWGVYSNTEAFF
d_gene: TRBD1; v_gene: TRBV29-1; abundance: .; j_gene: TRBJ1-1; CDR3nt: TGCAGCGTTGAAGGCCCTGGACAGGCCATGAACACTGAAGCTTTCTTT; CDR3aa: CSVEGPGQAMNTEAFF
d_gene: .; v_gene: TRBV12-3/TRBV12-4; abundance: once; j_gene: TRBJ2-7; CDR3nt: TGTTGGTCCCCCACAGCGACTTACGAGCAGTACTTC; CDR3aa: CWSPTATYEQYF
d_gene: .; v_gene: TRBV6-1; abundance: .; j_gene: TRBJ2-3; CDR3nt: TGTGCCAGCAGTTACAATCGGGAAACAGATACGCAGTATTTT; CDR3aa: CASSYNRETDTQYF
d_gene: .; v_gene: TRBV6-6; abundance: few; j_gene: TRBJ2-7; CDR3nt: TGTGCCAGCAGTTACTCGCAGGGGATCTACGAGCAGTACTTC; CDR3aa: CASSYSQGIYEQYF
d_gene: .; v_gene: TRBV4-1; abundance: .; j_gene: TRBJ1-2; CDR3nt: TGCGCCAGCAGCCCTAGGTTCGGCGGGGGCGAGACTACAGCTTCTAACTATGGCTACACCTTC; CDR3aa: CASSPRFGGGETTASNYGYTF
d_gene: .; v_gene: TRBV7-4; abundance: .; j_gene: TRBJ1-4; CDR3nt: TGTGCCAGCAGCCCTCCGACAGTAACTAATGAAAAACTGTTTTTT; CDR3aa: CASSPPTVTNEKLFF
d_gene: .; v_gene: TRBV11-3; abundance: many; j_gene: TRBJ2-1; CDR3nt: TGTGCCAGCAGCTTCAGGCACGCTTACAATGAGCAGTTCTTC; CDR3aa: CASSFRHAYNEQFF
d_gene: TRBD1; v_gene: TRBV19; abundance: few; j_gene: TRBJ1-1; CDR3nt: TGTGCCAGTAGTATAGGGGGACAGGGAATCCCTGAAGCTTTCTTT; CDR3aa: CASSIGGQGIPEAFF
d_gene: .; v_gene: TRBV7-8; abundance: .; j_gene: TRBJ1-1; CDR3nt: TGTGCCAGCAGCTTAGGAAGTGGGGGTGCGGGCACTGAAGCTTTCTTT; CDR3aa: CASSLGSGGAGTEAFF
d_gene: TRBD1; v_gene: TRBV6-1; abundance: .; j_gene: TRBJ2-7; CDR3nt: TGTGCCAGCAGTGAAGCGGGACAGGGGAGCGACGAGCAGTACTTC; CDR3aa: CASSEAGQGSDEQYF
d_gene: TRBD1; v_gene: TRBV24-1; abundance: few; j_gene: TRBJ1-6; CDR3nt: TGTGCCACCAGTGATTTGATTACAACGGGACAGACTGTGGCACCCCTCCACTTT; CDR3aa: CATSDLITTGQTVAPLHF
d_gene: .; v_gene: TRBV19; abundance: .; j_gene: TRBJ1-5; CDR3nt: TGTGCCAGTAGTATAGATCATCAGCCCCAGCATTTT; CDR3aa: CASSIDHQPQHF
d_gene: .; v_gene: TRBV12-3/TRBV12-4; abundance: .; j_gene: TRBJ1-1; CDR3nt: TGTGCCAGCAGTCGACACACCGAGAACACTGAAGCTTTCTTT; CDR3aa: CASSRHTENTEAFF
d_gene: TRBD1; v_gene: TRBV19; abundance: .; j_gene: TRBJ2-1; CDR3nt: TGTGCCAGTAGTCCCTTAAGGCTACACAGGGGAAATGAGCAGTTCTTC; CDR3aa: CASSPLRLHRGNEQFF
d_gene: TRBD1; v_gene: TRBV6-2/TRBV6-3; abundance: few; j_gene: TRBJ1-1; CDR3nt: TGTGCCAGCAGAGAAGGACAGGACATGAACACTGAAGCTTTCTTT; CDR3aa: CASREGQDMNTEAFF
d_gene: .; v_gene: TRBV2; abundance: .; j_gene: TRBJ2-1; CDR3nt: TGTGCCAGCGAGAGTGGGGACAAATTGATTGAGCAGTTCTTC; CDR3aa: CASESGDKLIEQFF
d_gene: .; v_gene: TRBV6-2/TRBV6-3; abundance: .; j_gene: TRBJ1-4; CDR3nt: TGTGCCAGCAGCCGCGGGAACCTTGGTGAAAAACTGTTTTTT; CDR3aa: CASSRGNLGEKLFF
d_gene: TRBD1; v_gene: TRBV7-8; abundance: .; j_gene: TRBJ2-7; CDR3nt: TGTGCCAGCAGCTCAGGGGGACGGAGCGGCTACGAGCAGTACTTC; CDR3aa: CASSSGGRSGYEQYF
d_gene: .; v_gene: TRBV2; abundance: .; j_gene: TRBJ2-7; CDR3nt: TGTGCCAGCAGTGTGCAGGACAGCCAATTTCCCTACGAGCAGTACTTC; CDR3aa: CASSVQDSQFPYEQYF
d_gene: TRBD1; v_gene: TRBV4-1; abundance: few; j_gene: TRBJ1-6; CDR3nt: TGCGCCAGCAGCCAAGTAGACAGGGAGGCGAAATCACCCCTCCACTTT; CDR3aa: CASSQVDREAKSPLHF
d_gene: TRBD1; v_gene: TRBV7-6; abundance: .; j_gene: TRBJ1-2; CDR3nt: TGTGCCAGCAGCACAACGGACAGGGGATATAACTATGGCTACACCTTC; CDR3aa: CASSTTDRGYNYGYTF
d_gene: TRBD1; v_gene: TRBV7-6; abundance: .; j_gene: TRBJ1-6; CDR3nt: TGTGCCAGCAGCTTAGTGGCAGGGGGAGATCATTCACCCCTCCACTTT; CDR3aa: CASSLVAGGDHSPLHF
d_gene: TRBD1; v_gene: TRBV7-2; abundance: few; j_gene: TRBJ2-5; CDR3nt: TGTGCCAGCAGCTTAGGACAGGGGGCTGGAGAGACCCAGTACTTC; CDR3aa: CASSLGQGAGETQYF
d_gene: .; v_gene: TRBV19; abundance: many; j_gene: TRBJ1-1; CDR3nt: TGTGCCAGTAGTATCTCCCAGGGTGGCACTGAAGCTTTCTTT; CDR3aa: CASSISQGGTEAFF
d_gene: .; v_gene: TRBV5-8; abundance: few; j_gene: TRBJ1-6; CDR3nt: TGTGCCAGCAGCTTAGGAGGAGGACTCCACTTT; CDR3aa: CASSLGGGLHF
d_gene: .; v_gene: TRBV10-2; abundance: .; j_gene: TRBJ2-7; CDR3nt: TGCGCCAGCAGCGACGGAAGCTCCTACGAGCAGTACTTC; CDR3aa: CASSDGSSYEQYF
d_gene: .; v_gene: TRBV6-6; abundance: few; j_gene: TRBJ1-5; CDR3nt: TGTGCCAGCAGGTACGTGGACAGCAGGAATCAGCCCCAGCATTTT; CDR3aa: CASRYVDSRNQPQHF
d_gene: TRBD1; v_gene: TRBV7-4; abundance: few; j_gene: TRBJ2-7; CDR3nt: TGTGCCAGCAGCCAGACAGGGTCGGACGAGCAGTACTTC; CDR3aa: CASSQTGSDEQYF
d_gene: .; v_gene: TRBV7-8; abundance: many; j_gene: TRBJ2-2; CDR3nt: TGTGCCAGCAGCCTAAACGTCCCAAACACCGGGGAGCTGTTTTTT; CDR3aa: CASSLNVPNTGELFF
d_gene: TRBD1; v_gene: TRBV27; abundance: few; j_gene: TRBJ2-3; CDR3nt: TGTGCCAGTAGACAGGGCTGGGGAACCACAGATACGCAGTATTTT; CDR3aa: CASRQGWGTTDTQYF
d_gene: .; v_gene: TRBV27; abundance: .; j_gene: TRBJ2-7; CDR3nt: TGTGCCAGCAGTTTAGTTCGGGGTTACGAGCAGTACTTC; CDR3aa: CASSLVRGYEQYF
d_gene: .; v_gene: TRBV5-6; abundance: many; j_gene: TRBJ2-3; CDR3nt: TGTGCCAGCAGCTTGGGGGCAGGGGTGAACACAGATACGCAGTATTTT; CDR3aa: CASSLGAGVNTDTQYF
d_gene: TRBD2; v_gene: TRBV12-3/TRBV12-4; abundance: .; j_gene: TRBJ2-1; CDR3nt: TGTGCCAGCAGTTTGCGGGGGGGCCCGGTTTTTAATGAGCAGTTCTTC; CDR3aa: CASSLRGGPVFNEQFF
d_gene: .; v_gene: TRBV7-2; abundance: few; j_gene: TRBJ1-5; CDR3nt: TGTGCCAGCAGCCTCACAGGGAGCTCGAATCAGCCCCAGCATTTT; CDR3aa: CASSLTGSSNQPQHF
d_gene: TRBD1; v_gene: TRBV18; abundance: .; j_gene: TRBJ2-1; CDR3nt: TGTGCCAGCCACAGGGGGAATGAGCAGTTCTTC; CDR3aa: CASHRGNEQFF
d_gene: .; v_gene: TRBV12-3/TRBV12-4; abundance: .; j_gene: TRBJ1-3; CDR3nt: TGTGCCAGCAGTCCCTCACCTGGAAACACCATATATTTT; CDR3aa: CASSPSPGNTIYF
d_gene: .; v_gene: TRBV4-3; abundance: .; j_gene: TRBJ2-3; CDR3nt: TGCGCCAGCAGCCAAGATGAGGGGCCACAAGATACGCAGTATTTT; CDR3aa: CASSQDEGPQDTQYF
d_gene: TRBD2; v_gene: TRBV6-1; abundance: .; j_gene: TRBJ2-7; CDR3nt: TGTGCCAGCAGTGAATGGGAGCAGGGACTAAACTCCTACGAGCAGTACTTC; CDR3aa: CASSEWEQGLNSYEQYF
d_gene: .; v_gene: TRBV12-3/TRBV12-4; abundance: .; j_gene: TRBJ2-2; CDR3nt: TGTGCCAGCCATACTCTCGCGAACACCGGGGAGCTGTTTTTT; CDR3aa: CASHTLANTGELFF
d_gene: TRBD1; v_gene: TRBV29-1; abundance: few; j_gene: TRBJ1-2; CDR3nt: TGCAGCGTTGAAGACCGGACAGGGCACTATGGCTACACCTTC; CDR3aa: CSVEDRTGHYGYTF
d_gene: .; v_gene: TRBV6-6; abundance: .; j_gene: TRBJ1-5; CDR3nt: TGTGCCAGCAGTACTGCAGGCCTAAGGTTGTCGAATCAGCCCCAGCATTTT; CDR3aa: CASSTAGLRLSNQPQHF
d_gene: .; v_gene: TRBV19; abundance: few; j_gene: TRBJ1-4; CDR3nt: TGTGCCAGTAGTCTACGCACATGGTGGGGAGGCGAAAAACTGTTTTTT; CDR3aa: CASSLRTWWGGEKLFF